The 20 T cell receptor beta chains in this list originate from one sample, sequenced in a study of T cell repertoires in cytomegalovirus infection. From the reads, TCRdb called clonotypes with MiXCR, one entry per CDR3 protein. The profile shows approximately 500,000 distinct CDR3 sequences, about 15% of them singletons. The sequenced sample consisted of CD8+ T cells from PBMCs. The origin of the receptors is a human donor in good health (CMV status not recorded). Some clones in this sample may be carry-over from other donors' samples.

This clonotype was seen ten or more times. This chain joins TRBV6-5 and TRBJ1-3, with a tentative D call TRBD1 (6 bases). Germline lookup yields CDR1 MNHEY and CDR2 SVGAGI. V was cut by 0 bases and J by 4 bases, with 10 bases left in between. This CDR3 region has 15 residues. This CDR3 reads CASSYSSGGGNTIYF. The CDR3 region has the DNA TGTGCCAGCAGTTACTCGAGCGGGGGCGGAAACACCATATATTTT.

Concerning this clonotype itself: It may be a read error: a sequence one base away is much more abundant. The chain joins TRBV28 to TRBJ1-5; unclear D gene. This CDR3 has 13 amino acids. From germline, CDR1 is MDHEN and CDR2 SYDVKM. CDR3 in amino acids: CASSLLVGQPLHF. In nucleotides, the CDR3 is TGTGCCAGCAGTTTACTAGTCGGCCAGCCCCTGCATTTT. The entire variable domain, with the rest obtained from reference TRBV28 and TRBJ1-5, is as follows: DVKVTQSSRYLVKRTGEKVFLECVQDMDHENMFWYRQDPGLGLRLIYFSYDVKMKEKGDIPEGYSVSREKKERFSLILESASTNQTSMYLCASSLLVGQPLHFGDGTRLSIL.

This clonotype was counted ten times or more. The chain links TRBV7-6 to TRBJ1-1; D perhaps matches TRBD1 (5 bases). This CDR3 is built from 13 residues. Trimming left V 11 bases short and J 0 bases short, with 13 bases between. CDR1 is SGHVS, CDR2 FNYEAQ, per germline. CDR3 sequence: CASQEGMNTEAFF. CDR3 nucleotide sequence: TGTGCCTCCCAGGAGGGGATGAACACTGAAGCTTTCTTT. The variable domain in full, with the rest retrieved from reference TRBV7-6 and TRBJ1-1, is GAGVSQSPRYKVTKRGQDVALRCDPISGHVSLYWYRQALGQGPEFLTYFNYEAQQDKSGLPNDRFSAERPEGSISTLTIQRTEQRDSAMYRCASQEGMNTEAFFGQGTRLTVV.

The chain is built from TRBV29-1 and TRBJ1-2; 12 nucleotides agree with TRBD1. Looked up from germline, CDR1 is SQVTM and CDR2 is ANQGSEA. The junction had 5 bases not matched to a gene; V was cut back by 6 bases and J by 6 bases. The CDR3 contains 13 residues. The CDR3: CSVPGQGAHGYTF. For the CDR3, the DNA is TGCAGCGTCCCGGGACAGGGGGCTCATGGCTACACCTTC. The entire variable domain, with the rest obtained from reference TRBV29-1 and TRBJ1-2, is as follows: SAVISQKPSRDICQRGTSLTIQCQVDSQVTMMFWYRQQPGQSLTLIATANQGSEATYESGFVIDKFPISRPNLTFSTLTVSNMSPEDSSIYLCSVPGQGAHGYTFGSGTRLTVV.

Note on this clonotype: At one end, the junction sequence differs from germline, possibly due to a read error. Written as DNA, the CDR3 is TGTTCCAGTAGAACAGGGATCGAGCAGTACTTC. It is translated as CSSRTGIEQYF. This chain connects TRBV28 to TRBJ2-7, with a weak D call TRBD1 (6 bases). Germline CDR1 and CDR2: MDHEN and SYDVKM. This CDR3 region has 11 residues.

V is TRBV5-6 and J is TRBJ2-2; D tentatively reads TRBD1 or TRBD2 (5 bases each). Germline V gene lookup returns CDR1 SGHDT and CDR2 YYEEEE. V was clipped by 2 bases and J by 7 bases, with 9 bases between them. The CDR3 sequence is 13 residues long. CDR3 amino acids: CASSFRESGELFF. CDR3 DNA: TGTGCCAGCAGCTTCAGGGAGAGCGGGGAGCTGTTTTTT.

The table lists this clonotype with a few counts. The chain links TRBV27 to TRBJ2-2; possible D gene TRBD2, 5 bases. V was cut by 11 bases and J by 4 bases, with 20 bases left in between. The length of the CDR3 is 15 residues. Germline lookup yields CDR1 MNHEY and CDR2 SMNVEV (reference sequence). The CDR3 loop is CAGTPGVRFTGELFF. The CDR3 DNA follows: TGTGCCGGCACCCCCGGGGTTAGGTTCACCGGGGAGCTGTTTTTT.

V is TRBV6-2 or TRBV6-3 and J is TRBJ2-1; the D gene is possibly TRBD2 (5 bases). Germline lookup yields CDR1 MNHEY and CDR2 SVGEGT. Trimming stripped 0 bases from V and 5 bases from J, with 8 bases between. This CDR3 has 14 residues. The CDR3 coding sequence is TGTGCCAGCAGTTACTCCGGACTCCACAATGAGCAGTTCTTC. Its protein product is CASSYSGLHNEQFF.

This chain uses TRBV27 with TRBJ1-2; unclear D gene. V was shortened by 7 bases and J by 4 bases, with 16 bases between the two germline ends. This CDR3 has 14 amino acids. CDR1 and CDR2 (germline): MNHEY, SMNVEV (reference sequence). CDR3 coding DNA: TGTGCCAGCAAGCTCACGGACGGCCCCTATGGCTACACCTTC. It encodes CASKLTDGPYGYTF.

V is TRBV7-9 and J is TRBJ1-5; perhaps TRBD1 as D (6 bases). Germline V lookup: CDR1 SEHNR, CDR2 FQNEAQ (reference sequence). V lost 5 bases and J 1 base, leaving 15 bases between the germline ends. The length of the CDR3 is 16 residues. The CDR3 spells CASSPSQDRSNQPQHF. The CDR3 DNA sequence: TGTGCCAGCAGCCCCTCACAAGACAGGAGCAATCAGCCCCAGCATTTT.

CDR3 coding DNA: TGTGCCACCCTCGCGACTGGGGCCAACGTCCTGACTTTC. Translated: CATLATGANVLTF. The gene calls are TRBV24-1 and TRBJ2-6; D is unclear. The germline CDR1 and CDR2 sequences are KGHDR and SFDVKD. The V end lost 9 bases, the J end lost 2 bases, and 7 bases lay between the germline ends. This CDR3 comprises 13 residues.

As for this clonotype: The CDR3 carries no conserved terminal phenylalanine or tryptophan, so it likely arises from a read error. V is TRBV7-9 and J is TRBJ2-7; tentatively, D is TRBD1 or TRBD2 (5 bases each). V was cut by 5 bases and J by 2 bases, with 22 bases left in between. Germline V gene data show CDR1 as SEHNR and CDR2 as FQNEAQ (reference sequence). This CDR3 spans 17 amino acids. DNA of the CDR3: TGTGCCAGCAGCCCCCTGGGGGTAGGACCTAGGACCTACGAGCAGTACTTA. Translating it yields CASSPLGVGPRTYEQYL.

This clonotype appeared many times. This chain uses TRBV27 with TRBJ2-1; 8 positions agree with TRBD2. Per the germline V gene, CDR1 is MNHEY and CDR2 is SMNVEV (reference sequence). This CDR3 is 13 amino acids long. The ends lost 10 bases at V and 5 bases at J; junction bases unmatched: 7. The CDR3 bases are TGTGCCACCACCGGGGGGGAACACAATGAGCAGTTCTTC. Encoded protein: CATTGGEHNEQFF.

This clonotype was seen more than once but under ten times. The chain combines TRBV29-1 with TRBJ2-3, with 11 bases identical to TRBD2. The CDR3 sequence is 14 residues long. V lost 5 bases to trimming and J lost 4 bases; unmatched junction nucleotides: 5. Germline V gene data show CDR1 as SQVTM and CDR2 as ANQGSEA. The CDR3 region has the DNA TGCAGCGTTTATAGCGGGAGGGATGCAGATACGCAGTATTTT. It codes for CSVYSGRDADTQYF.

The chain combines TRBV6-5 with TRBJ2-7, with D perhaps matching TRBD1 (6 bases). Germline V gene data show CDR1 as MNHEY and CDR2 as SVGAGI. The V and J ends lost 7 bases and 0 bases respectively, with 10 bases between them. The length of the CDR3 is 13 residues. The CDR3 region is CASTGQSSYEQYF. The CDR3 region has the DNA TGTGCCAGCACCGGACAGAGCTCCTACGAGCAGTACTTC.

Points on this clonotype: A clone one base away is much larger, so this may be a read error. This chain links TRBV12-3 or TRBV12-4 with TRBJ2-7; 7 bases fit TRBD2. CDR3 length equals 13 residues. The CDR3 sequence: CASSSPSGYVQYF. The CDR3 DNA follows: TGTGCCAGCAGTTCCCCTAGCGGCTACGTGCAGTACTTC.

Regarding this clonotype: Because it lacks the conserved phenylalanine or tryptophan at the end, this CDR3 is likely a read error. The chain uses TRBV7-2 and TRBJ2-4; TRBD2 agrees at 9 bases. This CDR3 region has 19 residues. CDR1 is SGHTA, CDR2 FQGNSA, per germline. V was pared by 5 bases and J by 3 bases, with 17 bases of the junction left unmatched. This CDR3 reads CASSHAETGLAVNKNIQYL. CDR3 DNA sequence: TGTGCCAGCAGCCATGCTGAGACGGGACTAGCAGTGAACAAAAACATTCAGTACTTA.

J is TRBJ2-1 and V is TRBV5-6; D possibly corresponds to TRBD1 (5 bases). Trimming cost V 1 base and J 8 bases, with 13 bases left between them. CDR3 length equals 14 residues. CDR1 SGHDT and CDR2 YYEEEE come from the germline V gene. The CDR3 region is CASSLLAGADEQFF. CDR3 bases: TGTGCCAGCAGCTTGTTGGCTGGGGCGGATGAGCAGTTCTTC. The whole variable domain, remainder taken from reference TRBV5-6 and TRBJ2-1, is DAGVTQSPTHLIKTRGQQVTLRCSPKSGHDTVSWYQQALGQGPQFIFQYYEEEERQRGNFPDRFSGHQFPNYSSELNVNALLLGDSALYLCASSLLAGADEQFFGPGTRLTVL.

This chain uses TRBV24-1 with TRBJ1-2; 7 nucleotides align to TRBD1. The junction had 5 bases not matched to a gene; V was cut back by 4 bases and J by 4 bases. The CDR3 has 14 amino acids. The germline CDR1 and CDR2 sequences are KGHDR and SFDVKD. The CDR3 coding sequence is TGTGCCACCAGTGAGACGGGACAGCCCTATGGCTACACCTTC. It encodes CATSETGQPYGYTF.

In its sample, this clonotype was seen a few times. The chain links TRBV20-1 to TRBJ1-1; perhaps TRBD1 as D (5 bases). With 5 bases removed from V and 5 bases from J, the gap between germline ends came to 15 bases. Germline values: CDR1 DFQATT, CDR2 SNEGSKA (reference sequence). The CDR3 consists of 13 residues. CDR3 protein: CSAPRVGGTEAFF. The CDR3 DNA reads TGCAGTGCTCCCCGCGTGGGGGGAACTGAAGCTTTCTTT.